This TCR beta chain was retrieved from a study of shared T cell receptors in the human thymus. Unmatched junction bases numbered 4, after V lost 2 bases and J lost 2 bases. The CDR3 extends over 15 amino acids. Germline values: CDR1 MNHNY, CDR2 SVGAGI (reference sequence). The data were produced by immunoSEQ multiplex PCR, yet TCRdb's version contains in-frame clones alone and is incomplete. The table includes some 760,000 clones, approximately 85% detected once. The sample also formed part of further work on human thymus T cells. As that report states: Surgeons resected thymus tissue during corrective heart surgery. Related work found strong thymic repertoire overlap between unrelated individuals.

Source material: thymocytes. The sequence derives from a girl under three years old with a congenital heart defect. The chain has TRBV6-6 and TRBJ2-3; 7 bases match TRBD2. CDR3 nucleotide sequence: TGTGCCAGCAGTTACGCGGGGGAAGACACAGATACGCAGTATTTT. The encoded protein is CASSYAGEDTDTQYF.